A selection of T cell receptor beta chains follows, all from one sample in a study of regulatory T cells in long-lasting Graves disease. One entry per CDR3 protein, called by TCRdb with MiXCR from the multiplex PCR reads. The sample lists about 220,000 distinct CDR3 sequences, about 19% occurring once. The same data also contributed to another study, on T cells in Graves' hyperthyroidism and ophthalmopathy.

Sequences were derived from peripheral blood mononuclear cells (PBMCs), sampled at new diagnosis, from a patient treated with antithyroid drugs. These TCRs come from a woman younger than 45 with Graves disease. Each CDR3 is given without its conserved first and last residue.

TRBJ2-1,TRBV28,ASSLLGQGAGASNEQF
TRBJ1-5,TRBV20-1,SQGGGNQPQH
TRBJ2-7,TRBV28,ASSLTGLRYEQY
TRBJ1-2,TRBV19,ASSPLLAGHGYT
TRBJ1-4,TRBV27,ASSWRGTNEKLF
TRBJ1-1,TRBV28,ASSLIAAAGAF
TRBJ2-7,TRBV6-5,ASSSPRTSREQY
TRBJ1-4,TRBV20-1,SAYGQTNEKLF
TRBJ1-4,TRBV6-1,ASSPGYEKLF
TRBJ2-1,TRBV2,ASSTPRGLGGYEQF
TRBJ2-3,TRBV12-3/TRBV12-4,ASSKNPSGRRLGTQY
TRBJ1-1,TRBV19,ASSIASGDEAF
TRBJ2-1,TRBV6-2/TRBV6-3,ATERGGSLYEQF
TRBJ2-5,TRBV10-3,AISRQGEAETQY
TRBJ2-3,TRBV24-1,ATSVGGSTDTQY
TRBJ2-1,TRBV30,AWSVKARGSSEQF
TRBJ1-5,TRBV28,ASIRDTEQPQH